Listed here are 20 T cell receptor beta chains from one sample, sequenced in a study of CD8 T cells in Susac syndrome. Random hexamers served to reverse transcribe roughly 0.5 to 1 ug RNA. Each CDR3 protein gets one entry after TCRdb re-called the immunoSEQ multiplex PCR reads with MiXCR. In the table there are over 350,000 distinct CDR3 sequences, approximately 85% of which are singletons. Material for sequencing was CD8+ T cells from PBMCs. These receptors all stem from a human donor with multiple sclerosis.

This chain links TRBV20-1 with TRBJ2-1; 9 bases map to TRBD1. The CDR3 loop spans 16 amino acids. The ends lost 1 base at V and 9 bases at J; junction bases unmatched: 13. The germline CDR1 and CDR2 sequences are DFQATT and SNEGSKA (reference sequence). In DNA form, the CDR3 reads TGCAGTGCTAGAGGGCCGGGACAGGGAGTGGGGGTTGAGCAGTTCTTC. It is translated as CSARGPGQGVGVEQFF.

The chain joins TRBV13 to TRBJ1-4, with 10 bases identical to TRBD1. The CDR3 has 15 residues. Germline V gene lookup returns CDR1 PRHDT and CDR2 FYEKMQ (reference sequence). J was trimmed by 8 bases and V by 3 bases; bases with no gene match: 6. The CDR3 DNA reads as TGTGCCAGCAGCTTTGTGGGGACAGGGGACGAAAAACTGTTTTTT. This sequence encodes CASSFVGTGDEKLFF.

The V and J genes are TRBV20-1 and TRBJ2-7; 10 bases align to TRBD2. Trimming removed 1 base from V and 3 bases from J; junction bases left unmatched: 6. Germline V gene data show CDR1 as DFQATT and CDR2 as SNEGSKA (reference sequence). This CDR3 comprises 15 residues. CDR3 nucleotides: TGCAGTGCTAGAGGGCCTAGCGGGAGATTCTACGAGCAGTACTTC. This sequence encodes CSARGPSGRFYEQYF.

The CDR3 sequence is CASSIPWADTGELFF. The CDR3 nucleotides read TGTGCCAGTAGTATTCCCTGGGCAGACACCGGGGAGCTGTTTTTT. The rearrangement links TRBV19 to TRBJ2-2; D gene unclear. Germline V CDR1 and CDR2: LNHDA, SQIVND (reference sequence). There are 15 residues in the CDR3. V lost 3 bases and J 3 bases, leaving 11 bases between the germline ends.

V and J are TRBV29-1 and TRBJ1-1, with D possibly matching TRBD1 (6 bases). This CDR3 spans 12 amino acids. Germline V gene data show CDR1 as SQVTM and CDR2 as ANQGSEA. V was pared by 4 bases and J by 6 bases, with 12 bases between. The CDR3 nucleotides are TGCAGCGTTGTTGGGGAGGGGGCTGAAGCTTTCTTT. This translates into CSVVGEGAEAFF.

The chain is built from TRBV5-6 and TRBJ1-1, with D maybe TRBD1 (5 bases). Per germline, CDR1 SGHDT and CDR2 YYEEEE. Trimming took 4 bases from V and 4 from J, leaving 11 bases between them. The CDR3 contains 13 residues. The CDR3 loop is CASSLDSPTEAFF. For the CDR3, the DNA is TGTGCCAGCAGCCTTGACAGTCCCACTGAAGCTTTCTTT.

CDR3: CASSLALRGSYGYTF. CDR3 in DNA: TGTGCCAGCAGCTTAGCCCTACGGGGTAGTTATGGCTACACCTTC. The chain couples TRBV11-2 to TRBJ1-2; D uncertain. Germline CDR1 reads SGHAT; CDR2 reads FQNNGV. Deletions cut 1 base from V and 5 bases from J, with 14 bases between. The CDR3 consists of 15 residues.

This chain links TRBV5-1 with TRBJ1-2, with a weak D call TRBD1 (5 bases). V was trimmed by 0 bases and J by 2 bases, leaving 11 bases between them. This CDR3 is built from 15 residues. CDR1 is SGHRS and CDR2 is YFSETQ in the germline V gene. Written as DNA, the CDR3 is TGCGCCAGCAGCTTGGCGGTGGGGGAGAACTATGGCTACACCTTC. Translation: CASSLAVGENYGYTF.

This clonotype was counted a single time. CDR3 amino acids: CASSIEGRGLTGELFF. CDR3 nucleotide sequence: TGTGCCAGTAGTATAGAGGGCAGGGGGCTGACCGGGGAGCTGTTTTTT. This chain connects TRBV19 to TRBJ2-2; TRBD1 aligns across 8 bases. This CDR3 spans 16 amino acids. CDR1 and CDR2 from the germline V gene are LNHDA and SQIVND (reference sequence). V gave up 0 bases and J gave up 5 bases; unmatched junction bases: 5.

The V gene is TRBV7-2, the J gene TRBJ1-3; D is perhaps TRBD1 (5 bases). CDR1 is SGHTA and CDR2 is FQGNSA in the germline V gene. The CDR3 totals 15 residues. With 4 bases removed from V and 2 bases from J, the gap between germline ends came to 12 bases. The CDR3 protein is CASSSIRVAGNTIYF. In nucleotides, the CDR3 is TGTGCCAGCAGCTCCATCAGGGTTGCTGGAAACACCATATATTTT. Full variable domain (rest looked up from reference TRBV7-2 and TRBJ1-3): GAGVSQSPSNKVTEKGKDVELRCDPISGHTALYWYRQSLGQGLEFLIYFQGNSAPDKSGLPSDRFSAERTGGSVSTLTIQRTQQEDSAVYLCASSSIRVAGNTIYFGEGSWLTVV.

The CDR3 is CASSLRAEGYEQYF. In DNA form, the CDR3 reads TGTGCCAGCAGTTTACGTGCGGAGGGCTACGAGCAGTACTTC. The gene calls are TRBV27 and TRBJ2-7; a weak D match, TRBD2 (6 bases). CDR1 MNHEY and CDR2 SMNVEV come from the germline V gene (reference sequence). Trimming left V 2 bases short and J 3 bases short, with 11 bases between. The CDR3 spans 14 residues.

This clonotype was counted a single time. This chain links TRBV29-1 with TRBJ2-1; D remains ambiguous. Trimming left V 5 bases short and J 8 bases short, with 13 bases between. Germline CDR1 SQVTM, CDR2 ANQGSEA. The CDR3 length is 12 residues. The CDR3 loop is CSVRETADEQFF. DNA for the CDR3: TGCAGCGTTCGTGAGACTGCCGATGAGCAGTTCTTC.

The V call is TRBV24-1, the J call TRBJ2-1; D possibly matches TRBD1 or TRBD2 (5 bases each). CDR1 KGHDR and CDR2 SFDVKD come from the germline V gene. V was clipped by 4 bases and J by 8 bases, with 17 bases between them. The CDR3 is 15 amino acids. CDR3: CATSDRDRAVDEQFF. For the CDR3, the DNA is TGTGCCACCAGTGACCGGGACCGGGCCGTGGATGAGCAGTTCTTC.

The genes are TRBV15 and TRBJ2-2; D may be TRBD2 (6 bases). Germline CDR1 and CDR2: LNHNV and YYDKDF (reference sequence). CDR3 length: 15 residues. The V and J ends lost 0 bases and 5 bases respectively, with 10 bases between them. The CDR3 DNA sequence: TGTGCCACCAGCAGAGAACGGGGGACGACCGGGGAGCTGTTTTTT. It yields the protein CATSRERGTTGELFF.

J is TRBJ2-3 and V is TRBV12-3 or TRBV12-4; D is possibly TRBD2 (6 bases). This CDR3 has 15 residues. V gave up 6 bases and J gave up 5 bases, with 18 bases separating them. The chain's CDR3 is CASSQTSGTLDTQYF. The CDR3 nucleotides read TGTGCCAGCAGCCAGACTAGTGGGACTCTAGATACGCAGTATTTT.

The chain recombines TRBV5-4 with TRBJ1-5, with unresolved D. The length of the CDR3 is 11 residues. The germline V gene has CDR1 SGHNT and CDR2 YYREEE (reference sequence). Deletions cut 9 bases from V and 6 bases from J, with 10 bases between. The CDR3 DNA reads TGTGCCACCATTCGACGTCAGCCCCAGCATTTT. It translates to CATIRRQPQHF. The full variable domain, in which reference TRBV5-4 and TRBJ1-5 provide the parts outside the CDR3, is ETGVTQSPTHLIKTRGQQVTLRCSSQSGHNTVSWYQQALGQGPQFIFQYYREEENGRGNFPPRFSGLQFPNYSSELNVNALELDDSALYLCATIRRQPQHFGDGTRLSIL.

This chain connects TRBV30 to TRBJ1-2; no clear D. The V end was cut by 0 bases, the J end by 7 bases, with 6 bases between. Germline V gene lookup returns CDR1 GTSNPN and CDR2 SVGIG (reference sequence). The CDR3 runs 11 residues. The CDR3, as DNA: TGTGCCTGGAGTGTACCCGCTGGCTACACCTTC. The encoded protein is CAWSVPAGYTF.

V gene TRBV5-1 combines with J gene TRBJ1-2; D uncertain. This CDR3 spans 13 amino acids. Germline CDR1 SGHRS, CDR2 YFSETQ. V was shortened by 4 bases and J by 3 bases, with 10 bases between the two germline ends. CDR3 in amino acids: CASSPGRYYGYTF. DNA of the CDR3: TGCGCCAGCAGCCCTGGACGGTACTATGGCTACACCTTC.

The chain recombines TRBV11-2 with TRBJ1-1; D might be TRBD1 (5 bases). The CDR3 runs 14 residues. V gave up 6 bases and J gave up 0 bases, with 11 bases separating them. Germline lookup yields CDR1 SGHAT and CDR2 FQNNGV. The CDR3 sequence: CASRPDRLNTEAFF. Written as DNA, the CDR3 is TGTGCCAGCAGGCCCGACAGATTGAACACTGAAGCTTTCTTT. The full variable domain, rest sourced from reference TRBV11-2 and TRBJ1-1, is EAGVAQSPRYKIIEKRQSVAFWCNPISGHATLYWYQQILGQGPKLLIQFQNNGVVDDSQLPKDRFSAERLKGVDSTLKIQPAKLEDSAVYLCASRPDRLNTEAFFGQGTRLTVV.

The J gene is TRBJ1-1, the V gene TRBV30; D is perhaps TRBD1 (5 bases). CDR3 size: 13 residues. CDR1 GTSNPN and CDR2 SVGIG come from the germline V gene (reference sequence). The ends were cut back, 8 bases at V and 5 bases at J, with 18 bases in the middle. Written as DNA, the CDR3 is TGTGCCCTTGAGGGCCCCAGGGAGACTGAAGCTTTCTTT. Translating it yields CALEGPRETEAFF.